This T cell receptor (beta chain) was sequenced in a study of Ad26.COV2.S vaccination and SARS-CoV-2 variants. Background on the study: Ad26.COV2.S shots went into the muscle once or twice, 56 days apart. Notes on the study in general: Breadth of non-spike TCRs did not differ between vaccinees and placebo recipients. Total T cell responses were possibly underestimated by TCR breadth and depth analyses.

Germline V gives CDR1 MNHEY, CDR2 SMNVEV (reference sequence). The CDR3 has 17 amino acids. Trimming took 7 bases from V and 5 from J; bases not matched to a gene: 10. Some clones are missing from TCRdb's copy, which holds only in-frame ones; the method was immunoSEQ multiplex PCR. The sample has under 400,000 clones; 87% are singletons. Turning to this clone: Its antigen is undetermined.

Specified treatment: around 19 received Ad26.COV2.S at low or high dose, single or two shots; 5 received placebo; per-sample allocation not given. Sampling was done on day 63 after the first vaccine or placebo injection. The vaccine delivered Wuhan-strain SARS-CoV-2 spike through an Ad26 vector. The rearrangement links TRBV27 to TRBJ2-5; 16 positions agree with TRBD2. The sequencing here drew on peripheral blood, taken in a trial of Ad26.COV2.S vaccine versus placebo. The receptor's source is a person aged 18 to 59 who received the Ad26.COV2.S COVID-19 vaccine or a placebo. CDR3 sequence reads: CASKPGLAGGPGETQYF. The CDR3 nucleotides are TGTGCCAGCAAACCGGGACTAGCGGGGGGGCCGGGGGAGACCCAGTACTTC.